The entry that follows covers one T cell receptor (beta chain) sequence. Within the sample, other DNA sequences also encode this same CDR3. Clones were sequenced by immunoSEQ multiplex PCR, and TCRdb holds only the in-frame ones, with some missing. The table shows about 59,000 clones, with more than 60% occurring only once. This record belongs to a study of blood T cell repertoires in COVID-19. Study overall: Samples came from the United States, Italy and Spain, spanning acute and convalescent COVID-19.

This CDR3 spans 14 amino acids. The J segment lost 1 base and the V segment lost 4 bases, leaving 3 bases of the junction unmatched. Per the germline V gene, CDR1 is SQVTM and CDR2 is ANQGSEA. The TCR sequence derives from a human donor in a cohort sampled during active COVID-19. The V call is TRBV29-1, the J call TRBJ2-5, with 10 bases lining up with TRBD2. Sequenced sample: peripheral blood. For the CDR3, the DNA is TGCAGCGTTGGACTAGCGGGTGGCCAAGAGACCCAGTACTTC. This gives the protein CSVGLAGGQETQYF.